The 18 T cell receptor beta chains below were found in one sample sequenced in a study of technical replicates of blood from a few donors. Produced via immunoSEQ multiplex PCR; TCRdb's table is partial and in-frame only. The data show over 65,000 clones, 94% seen once. Sequenced: T cells isolated from PBMCs. These receptors originate from a human donor in good health.

The J gene is TRBJ2-1, the V gene TRBV11-2; no clear D gene. V gave up 4 bases and J gave up 2 bases, with 12 bases separating them. CDR1 and CDR2 from the germline V gene are SGHAT and FQNNGV. The CDR3 contains 15 residues. In DNA form, the CDR3 reads TGTGCCAGCAGCTCCTATAGATCCGCCTACAATGAGCAGTTCTTC. Its translation: CASSSYRSAYNEQFF.

This clone was recorded only once. The chain recombines TRBV5-6 with TRBJ2-5; D is ambiguous. V was cut by 6 bases and J by 0 bases, with 12 bases left in between. This CDR3 spans 14 amino acids. Germline V gene lookup returns CDR1 SGHDT and CDR2 YYEEEE. CDR3 protein: CASTLKRDQETQYF. CDR3 DNA: TGTGCCAGCACCCTAAAGCGAGACCAAGAGACCCAGTACTTC.

This sequence joins TRBV6-1 and TRBJ1-5, with 9 bases identical to TRBD1. This CDR3 comprises 15 residues. From germline, CDR1 is MNHNS and CDR2 SASEGT. The junction had 6 bases not matched to a gene; V was cut back by 2 bases and J by 7 bases. The DNA for the CDR3 is TGTGCCAGCAGTGAATTGGACAGGGGCGGACAGCCCCAGCATTTT. Its protein product is CASSELDRGGQPQHF.

The gene calls are TRBV6-1 and TRBJ1-4; D is unclear. Trimming removed 4 bases at V and 14 bases at J, with 11 bases between. The CDR3 runs to 11 residues. Per germline, CDR1 MNHNS and CDR2 SASEGT. The DNA for the CDR3 is TGTGCCAGCAGTGTTTCCAGGATCCTGTTTTTT. This sequence encodes CASSVSRILFF.

The chain has TRBV5-1 and TRBJ1-4; tentative D call: TRBD1 (5 bases). The germline V gene encodes CDR1 SGHRS and CDR2 YFSETQ. The CDR3 loop spans 16 amino acids. Trimming removed 4 bases at V and 4 bases at J, with 17 bases between. CDR3 DNA: TGCGCCAGCAGCCGTGGGGTACTGGGGCTTAATGAAAAACTGTTTTTT. Amino acids: CASSRGVLGLNEKLFF.

This chain connects TRBV27 to TRBJ2-6; no reliable D call. Trimming removed 6 bases from V and 2 bases from J, with 8 bases in between. The CDR3 length is 14 residues. The V gene's germline CDR1 is MNHEY and CDR2 SMNVEV (reference sequence). As DNA, the CDR3 is TGTGCCAGCAGAGCATTTGCTGGGGCCAACGTCCTGACTTTC. This gives the protein CASRAFAGANVLTF.

In DNA form, the CDR3 reads TGCGCCAGCACCGCCGGGACAGGGGGCAACACTGAAGCTTTCTTT. The encoded protein is CASTAGTGGNTEAFF. The V gene is TRBV10-1, the J gene TRBJ1-1, with TRBD1 identical over 12 bases. CDR1 is WNHNN and CDR2 is SYGVQD in the germline V gene (reference sequence). The V gene end was trimmed by 7 bases and the J gene end by 2 bases; junction bases not matched to a gene: 5. The CDR3 is 15 residues long.

This clone was recorded only once. The chain has TRBV5-1 and TRBJ2-1; 9 bases are a match to TRBD2. The CDR3 has 15 amino acids. Germline V gene lookup returns CDR1 SGHRS and CDR2 YFSETQ. V gave up 0 bases and J gave up 3 bases; unmatched junction bases: 1. Here the CDR3 reads CASSLGLAVYNEQFF. The CDR3 DNA sequence: TGCGCCAGCAGCTTGGGACTAGCGGTCTACAATGAGCAGTTCTTC.

The chain uses TRBV5-1 and TRBJ2-7; D is possibly TRBD1 (7 bases). CDR3 length: 18 residues. V was clipped by 2 bases and J by 0 bases, with 21 bases between them. Per the germline V gene, CDR1 is SGHRS and CDR2 is YFSETQ. In DNA form, the CDR3 reads TGCGCCAGCAGCTTTGGAGGGCCCAGGGGGGTCCCCTCCTACGAGCAGTACTTC. This encodes CASSFGGPRGVPSYEQYF.

This sequence joins TRBV11-3 and TRBJ2-7; D may be TRBD1 (7 bases). The CDR3 is 14 amino acids. CDR1 and CDR2 from the germline V gene are SGHNT and YENEEA. V dropped 1 base and J dropped 7 bases, with 14 bases sitting between them. CDR3 in amino acids: CASSLGGRGVEQYF. CDR3 nucleotide sequence: TGTGCCAGCAGCTTAGGGGGCAGGGGGGTTGAGCAGTACTTC.

This clone was detected only once. The chain recombines TRBV13 with TRBJ2-2; a weak D match, TRBD1 (6 bases). Trimming shortened V by 5 bases and J by 7 bases, and 14 bases separated the two germline ends. CDR1 PRHDT and CDR2 FYEKMQ come from the germline V gene (reference sequence). The CDR3 sequence is 14 residues long. CDR3 nucleotide sequence: TGTGCCAGCAGCAAAGATCCAGGGGACGGGGAGCTGTTTTTT. This gives the protein CASSKDPGDGELFF.

The gene calls are TRBV6-5 and TRBJ2-7; 8 positions match TRBD1. This CDR3 has 14 amino acids. In germline, CDR1 is MNHEY, CDR2 SVGAGI. V dropped 4 bases and J dropped 0; count of bases not matched to a gene: 2. DNA for the CDR3: TGTGCCAGCAGTTCACAGGGGGGCTCCTACGAGCAGTACTTC. Amino acid sequence: CASSSQGGSYEQYF.

CDR3 DNA: TGTGCCAGCAGCTTAAGCGGGGGCTACGAGCAGTACTTC. Translation gives CASSLSGGYEQYF. This chain joins TRBV7-2 and TRBJ2-7; 8 bases fit TRBD2. V lost 2 bases to trimming and J lost 3 bases; unmatched junction nucleotides: 0. This CDR3 has 13 amino acids. Germline loops: CDR1 SGHTA, CDR2 FQGNSA.

The sample holds one count of this clone. V usage is TRBV5-8 and J usage is TRBJ2-7; TRBD1 aligns across 7 bases. CDR3 size: 16 residues. CDR1 is SGHTS, CDR2 YDEGEE, per germline. The V segment lost 4 bases and the J segment 7 bases; nucleotides outside the gene matches: 17. This CDR3 is CASSQGTEGRLGEQYF. The CDR3 region has the DNA TGTGCCAGCAGCCAAGGGACAGAGGGCCGATTGGGGGAGCAGTACTTC.

The chain links TRBV28 to TRBJ1-1; 7 bases fit TRBD1. V lost 1 base to trimming and J lost 1 base; unmatched junction nucleotides: 12. This CDR3 spans 18 amino acids. The germline V gene has CDR1 MDHEN and CDR2 SYDVKM. DNA for the CDR3: TGTGCCAGCAGTTTATCCGGGTGGTTAGGGACAGAGAACACTGAAGCTTTCTTT. Its translation is CASSLSGWLGTENTEAFF.

The CDR3 coding sequence is TGCGCCAGCAGCTTGTTTCTCCGGCCGCCGGGACTAGCACCTCCCGGGGGCACAGATACGCAGTATTTT. This sequence encodes CASSLFLRPPGLAPPGGTDTQYF. The chain employs TRBV5-1 and TRBJ2-3; 9 bases are shared with TRBD2. Unmatched junction bases numbered 25, after V lost 1 base and J lost 1 base. CDR1 is SGHRS and CDR2 is YFSETQ in the germline V gene. The CDR3 sequence is 23 residues long. Full variable domain (missing parts from reference TRBV5-1 and TRBJ2-3): KAGVTQTPRYLIKTRGQQVTLSCSPISGHRSVSWYQQTPGQGLQFLFEYFSETQRNKGNFPGRFSGRQFSNSRSEMNVSTLELGDSALYLCASSLFLRPPGLAPPGGTDTQYFGPGTRLTVL.

This chain joins TRBV18 and TRBJ1-2; TRBD1 is a possible D gene (5 bases). CDR1 and CDR2 (germline): KGHSH, LQKENI. There are 14 residues in the CDR3. Trimming removed 5 bases from V and 7 bases from J, with 17 bases in between. The CDR3 nucleotides read TGTGCCAGCTCAAGGCCAGGGAAATATGGTGGCTACACCTTC. Protein sequence: CASSRPGKYGGYTF.

Here the CDR3 reads CASSFPYTEAFF. As DNA, the CDR3 is TGTGCCAGCAGCTTCCCCTACACTGAAGCTTTCTTT. The V call is TRBV7-9, the J call TRBJ1-1; D remains unclear. V shed 3 bases and J shed 3 bases, with 5 bases lying between them. Per germline, CDR1 SEHNR and CDR2 FQNEAQ (reference sequence). CDR3 length: 12 residues.